This passage covers 10 T cell receptor beta chains from one sample sequenced in a study of blood T cells in healthy people across ages. A sample-barcoded 5' primer and a J-beta primer mix were used in a second PCR of roughly 6 to 11 cycles. Each CDR3 protein gets one entry after TCRdb re-called the 5' RACE reads with MiXCR. The table includes 600,000 to 800,000 distinct CDR3 sequences, more than 45% detected once. The specimen was blood. The receptor set was obtained from a woman aged 80 or over in good health.

The sample holds many counts of this clonotype. CDR3 in DNA: TGTGCCAGCAGTGTCACTAGCGGGCCAAGCTCCTACGAGCAGTACTTC. Its protein product is CASSVTSGPSSYEQYF. The chain has TRBV28 and TRBJ2-7; 9 nucleotides match TRBD2. The germline V gene has CDR1 MDHEN and CDR2 SYDVKM. With 5 bases clipped from V and 0 bases from J, the junction kept 8 bases outside the gene matches. The CDR3 covers 16 residues.

The rearrangement links TRBV4-1 to TRBJ2-1, with D perhaps given as TRBD1 or TRBD2 (5 bases each). The CDR3 spans 13 residues. The ends were cut back, 4 bases at V and 10 bases at J, with 14 bases in the middle. Germline V CDR1 and CDR2: MGHRA, YSYEKL. The CDR3 loop reads CASSLAEGTEQFF. The CDR3 DNA follows: TGCGCCAGCAGCCTCGCCGAAGGGACCGAGCAGTTCTTC.

In regard to this clonotype: The junction shows a germline mismatch at one end, possibly a read error. The chain carries TRBV7-6 and TRBJ2-5, with D unclear. Germline values: CDR1 SGHVS, CDR2 FNYEAQ. There are 14 residues in the CDR3. The CDR3 nucleotides read TGTGCCTGCAGTTTGAGTTCGGCTAGGGAGACCCAGTACTTC. Protein product: CACSLSSARETQYF.

This clonotype was picked up many times. The chain employs TRBV18 and TRBJ2-1; D call uncertain. Trimming removed 6 bases at V and 0 bases at J, with 12 bases between. This CDR3 is 15 amino acids long. Germline V gives CDR1 KGHSH, CDR2 LQKENI. The chain's CDR3 is CASSPVGSSYNEQFF. CDR3 coding DNA: TGTGCCAGCTCCCCGGTGGGTAGCTCCTACAATGAGCAGTTCTTC.

V gene TRBV14 combines with J gene TRBJ2-3; 9 bases are shared with TRBD2. Germline-derived CDR1 and CDR2 are SGHDN and FVKESK. J lost 8 bases, V lost 4 bases, and 10 bases had no gene match. This CDR3 region has 15 residues. The chain's CDR3 is CASSPLGAGGSTQYF. In nucleotides, the CDR3 is TGTGCCAGCAGCCCCCTAGGAGCGGGAGGTAGTACGCAGTATTTT.

The chain carries TRBV27 and TRBJ2-1; a possible D gene is TRBD2 (5 bases). Trimming cost V 5 bases and J 3 bases, with 17 bases left between them. CDR3 length equals 16 residues. CDR1 MNHEY and CDR2 SMNVEV come from the germline V gene (reference sequence). The CDR3 is CASSPAGAGFYNEQFF. The CDR3, as DNA: TGTGCCAGCAGTCCCGCGGGCGCGGGCTTCTACAATGAGCAGTTCTTC.

CDR3 residues: CASKRGAGDTQYF. CDR3 nucleotide sequence: TGTGCCAGCAAGCGGGGGGCGGGAGATACGCAGTATTTT. The chain is built from TRBV28 and TRBJ2-3; 9 bases are shared with TRBD2. V lost 7 bases to trimming and J lost 5 bases; unmatched junction nucleotides: 4. This CDR3 has 13 amino acids. CDR1 is MDHEN, CDR2 SYDVKM, per germline.

The V call is TRBV5-6, the J call TRBJ2-6, with a tentative D call TRBD1 (5 bases). Trimming cost V 0 bases and J 0 bases, with 13 bases left between them. Germline V CDR1 and CDR2: SGHDT, YYEEEE. The CDR3 is 18 residues long. This CDR3 is CASSLGSTGNSGANVLTF. The CDR3 DNA is TGTGCCAGCAGCTTGGGATCCACAGGAAACTCTGGGGCCAACGTCCTGACTTTC. The variable domain in full, with the rest retrieved from reference TRBV5-6 and TRBJ2-6, is DAGVTQSPTHLIKTRGQQVTLRCSPKSGHDTVSWYQQALGQGPQFIFQYYEEEERQRGNFPDRFSGHQFPNYSSELNVNALLLGDSALYLCASSLGSTGNSGANVLTFGAGSRLTVL.

The chain couples TRBV20-1 to TRBJ1-5; the match to TRBD1 covers 7 bases. The V and J ends lost 5 bases and 6 bases, in that order; junction bases with no gene match: 10. The length of the CDR3 is 14 residues. The V gene's germline CDR1 is DFQATT and CDR2 SNEGSKA (reference sequence). The CDR3 nucleotides read TGCAGTGCTTTACGAGGGCAGGGGGGTCAGCCCCAGCATTTT. Its translation: CSALRGQGGQPQHF.

This chain connects TRBV10-3 to TRBJ2-1; maybe TRBD1 (6 bases). The CDR3 runs 13 residues. CDR1 and CDR2 (germline): ENHRY, SYGVKD. Trimming removed 6 bases from V and 3 bases from J, with 9 bases in between. The CDR3 sequence: CAIRGDNYNEQFF. CDR3 nucleotide sequence: TGTGCCATCAGGGGGGACAACTACAATGAGCAGTTCTTC.